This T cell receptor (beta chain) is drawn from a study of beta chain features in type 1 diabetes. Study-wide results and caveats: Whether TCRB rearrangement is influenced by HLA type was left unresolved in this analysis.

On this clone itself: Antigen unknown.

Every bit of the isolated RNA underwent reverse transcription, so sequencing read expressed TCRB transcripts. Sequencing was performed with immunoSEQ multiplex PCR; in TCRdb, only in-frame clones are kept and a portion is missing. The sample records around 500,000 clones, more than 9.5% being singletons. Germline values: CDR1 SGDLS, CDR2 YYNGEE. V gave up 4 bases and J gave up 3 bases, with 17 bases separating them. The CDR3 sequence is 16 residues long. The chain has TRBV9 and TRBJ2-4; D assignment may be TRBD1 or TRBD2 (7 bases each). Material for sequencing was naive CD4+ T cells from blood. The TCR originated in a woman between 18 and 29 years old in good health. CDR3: CASSQGEGAGKNIQYF. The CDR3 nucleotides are TGTGCCAGCAGCCAGGGGGAGGGCGCCGGCAAAAACATTCAGTACTTC.